This section outlines one T cell receptor (beta chain) sequence together with its context. In the authors' methods: Estimates of nucleated cell counts were drawn from the amplification of reference gene primers. Generated by immunoSEQ multiplex PCR, the TCRdb table keeps only in-frame clones and is missing some. The V and J calls and clone size were taken over from that table, and D and trimming were inferred from the DNA. The table lists some 200,000 clones, approximately 87% of them singletons. Germline CDR1 is KGHSH and CDR2 is LQKENI. V lost 3 bases to trimming and J lost 5 bases; unmatched junction nucleotides: 1. This CDR3 region has 13 residues. This sample was taken from a study of blood T cell repertoires in COVID-19. In the study overall: Acute and convalescent COVID-19 samples came from the United States, Italy and Spain. PBMCs, B-cell-depleted T cells, or T cells provided the cDNA or gDNA that made up the material.

Sample: peripheral blood. This TCR was recovered from a woman aged 18-29 years who had recovered from COVID-19. The V call is TRBV18, the J call TRBJ1-2; 9 bases agree with TRBD1. The chain's CDR3 is CASSPGTGYGYTF. In DNA form, the CDR3 reads TGTGCCAGCTCACCCGGGACAGGGTATGGCTACACCTTC. The entire variable domain, with the rest obtained from reference TRBV18 and TRBJ1-2, is as follows: NAGVMQNPRHLVRRRGQEARLRCSPMKGHSHVYWYRQLPEEGLKFMVYLQKENIIDESGMPKERFSAEFPKEGPSILRIQQVVRGDSAAYFCASSPGTGYGYTFGSGTRLTVV.